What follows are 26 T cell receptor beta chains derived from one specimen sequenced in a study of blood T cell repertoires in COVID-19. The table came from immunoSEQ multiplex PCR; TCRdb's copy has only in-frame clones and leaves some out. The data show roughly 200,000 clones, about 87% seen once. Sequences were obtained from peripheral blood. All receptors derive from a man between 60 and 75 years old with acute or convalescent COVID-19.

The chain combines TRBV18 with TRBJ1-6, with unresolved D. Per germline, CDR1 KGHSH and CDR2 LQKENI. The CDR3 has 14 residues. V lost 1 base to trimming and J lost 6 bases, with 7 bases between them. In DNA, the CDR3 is TGTGCCAGCTCACCACAGGAGAGTAATTCACCCCTCCACTTT. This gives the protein CASSPQESNSPLHF. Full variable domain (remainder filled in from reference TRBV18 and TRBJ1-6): NAGVMQNPRHLVRRRGQEARLRCSPMKGHSHVYWYRQLPEEGLKFMVYLQKENIIDESGMPKERFSAEFPKEGPSILRIQQVVRGDSAAYFCASSPQESNSPLHFGNGTRLTVT.

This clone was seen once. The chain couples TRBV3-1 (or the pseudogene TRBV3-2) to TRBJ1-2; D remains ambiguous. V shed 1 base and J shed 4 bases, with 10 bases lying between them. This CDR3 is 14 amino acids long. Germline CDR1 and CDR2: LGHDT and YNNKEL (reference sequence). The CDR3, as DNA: TGTGCCAGCAGCCAAGTGGAAGGGAGCTATGGCTACACCTTC. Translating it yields CASSQVEGSYGYTF.

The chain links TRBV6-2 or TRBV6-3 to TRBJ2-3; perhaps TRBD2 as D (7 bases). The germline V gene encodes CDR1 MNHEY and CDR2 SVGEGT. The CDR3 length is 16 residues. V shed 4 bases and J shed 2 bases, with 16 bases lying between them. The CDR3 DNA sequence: TGTGCCAGCAGTTCCCCCGCGGGGGCTGTCACAGATACGCAGTATTTT. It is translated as CASSSPAGAVTDTQYF.

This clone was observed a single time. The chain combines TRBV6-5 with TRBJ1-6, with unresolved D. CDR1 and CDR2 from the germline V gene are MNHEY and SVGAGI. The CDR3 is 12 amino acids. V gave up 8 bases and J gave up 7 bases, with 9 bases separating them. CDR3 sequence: CASAGYNSPLHF. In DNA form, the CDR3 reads TGTGCCAGCGCAGGATACAATTCACCCCTCCACTTT.

CDR3 sequence: CASSSKTGGHGYTF. In DNA, the CDR3 is TGTGCCAGCAGCTCTAAGACAGGGGGGCATGGCTACACCTTC. This chain uses TRBV7-2 with TRBJ1-2, with 9 positions matching TRBD1. With 4 bases clipped from V and 6 bases from J, the junction kept 6 bases outside the gene matches. CDR1 is SGHTA and CDR2 is FQGNSA in the germline V gene. CDR3 length equals 14 residues.

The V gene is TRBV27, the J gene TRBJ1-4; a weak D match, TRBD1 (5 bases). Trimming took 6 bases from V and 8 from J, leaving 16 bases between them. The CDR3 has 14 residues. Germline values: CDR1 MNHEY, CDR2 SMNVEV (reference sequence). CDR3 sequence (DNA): TGTGCCAGCAGGTCCAGGGCCTTTGAGGAAAAACTGTTTTTT. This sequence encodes CASRSRAFEEKLFF. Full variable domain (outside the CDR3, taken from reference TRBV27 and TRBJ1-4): EAQVTQNPRYLITVTGKKLTVTCSQNMNHEYMSWYRQDPGLGLRQIYYSMNVEVTDKGDVPEGYKVSRKEKRNFPLILESPSPNQTSLYFCASRSRAFEEKLFFGSGTQLSVL.

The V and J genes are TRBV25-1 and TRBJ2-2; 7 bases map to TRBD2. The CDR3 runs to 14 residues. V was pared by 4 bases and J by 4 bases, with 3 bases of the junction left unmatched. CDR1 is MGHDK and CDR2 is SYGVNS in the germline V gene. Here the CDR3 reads CASSGLAVTGELFF. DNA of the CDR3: TGTGCCAGCAGTGGGCTAGCGGTCACCGGGGAGCTGTTTTTT.

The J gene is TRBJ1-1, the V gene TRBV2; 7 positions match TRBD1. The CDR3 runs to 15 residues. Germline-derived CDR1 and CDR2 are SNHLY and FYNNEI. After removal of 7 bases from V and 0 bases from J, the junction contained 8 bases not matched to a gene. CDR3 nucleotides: TGTGCCAGCATTAGGTTGGGACAGTTGAACACTGAAGCTTTCTTT. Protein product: CASIRLGQLNTEAFF. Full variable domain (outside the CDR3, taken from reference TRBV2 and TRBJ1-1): EPEVTQTPSHQVTQMGQEVILRCVPISNHLYFYWYRQILGQKVEFLVSFYNNEISEKSEIFDDQFSVERPDGSNFTLKIRSTKLEDSAMYFCASIRLGQLNTEAFFGQGTRLTVV.

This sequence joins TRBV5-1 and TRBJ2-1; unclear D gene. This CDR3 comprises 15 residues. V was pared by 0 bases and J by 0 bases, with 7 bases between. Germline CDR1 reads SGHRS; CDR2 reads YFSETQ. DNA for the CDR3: TGCGCCAGCAGCTTGGGTAGTTTCTCCTACAATGAGCAGTTCTTC. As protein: CASSLGSFSYNEQFF.

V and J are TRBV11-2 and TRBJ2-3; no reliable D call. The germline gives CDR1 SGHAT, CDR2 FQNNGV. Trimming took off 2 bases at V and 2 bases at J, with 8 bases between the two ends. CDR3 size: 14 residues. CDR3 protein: CASSLLPFTDTQYF. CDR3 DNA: TGTGCCAGCAGCTTACTCCCGTTCACAGATACGCAGTATTTT.

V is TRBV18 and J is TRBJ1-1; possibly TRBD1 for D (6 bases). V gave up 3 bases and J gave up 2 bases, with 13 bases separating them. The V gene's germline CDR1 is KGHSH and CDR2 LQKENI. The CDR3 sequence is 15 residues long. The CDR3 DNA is TGTGCCAGCTCACCTTTAACAGGGTCCAACACTGAAGCTTTCTTT. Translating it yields CASSPLTGSNTEAFF.

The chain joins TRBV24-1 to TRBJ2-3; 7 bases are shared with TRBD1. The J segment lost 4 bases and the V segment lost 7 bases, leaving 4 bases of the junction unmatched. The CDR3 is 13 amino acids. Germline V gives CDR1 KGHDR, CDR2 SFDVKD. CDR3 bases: TGTGCCACCAGCCTTACAGGGGCAGATACGCAGTATTTT. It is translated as CATSLTGADTQYF.

The CDR3 DNA is TGTGCCAGCTCACCAGCTTCAGATGAGACCCAGTACTTC. It codes for CASSPASDETQYF. The chain is built from TRBV18 and TRBJ2-5; no clear D gene. Germline V gene sequence: CDR1 KGHSH, CDR2 LQKENI. V was cut by 2 bases and J by 5 bases, with 9 bases left in between. The CDR3 totals 13 residues.

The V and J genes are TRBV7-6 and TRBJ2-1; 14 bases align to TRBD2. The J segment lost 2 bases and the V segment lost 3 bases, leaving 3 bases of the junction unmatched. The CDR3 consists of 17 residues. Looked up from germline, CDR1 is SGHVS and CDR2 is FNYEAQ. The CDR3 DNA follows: TGTGCCAGCAGCTTCAGACTAGCGGGGGGGGCCTACAATGAGCAGTTCTTC. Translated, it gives CASSFRLAGGAYNEQFF.

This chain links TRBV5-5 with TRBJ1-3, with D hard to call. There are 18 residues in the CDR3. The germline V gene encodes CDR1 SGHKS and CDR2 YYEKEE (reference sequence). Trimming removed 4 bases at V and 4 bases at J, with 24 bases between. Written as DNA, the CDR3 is TGTGCCAGCAGCCACCTAATTGGAGGACGGAGGGAAGGAAACACCATATATTTT. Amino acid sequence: CASSHLIGGRREGNTIYF. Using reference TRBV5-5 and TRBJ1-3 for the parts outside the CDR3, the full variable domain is DAGVTQSPTHLIKTRGQQVTLRCSPISGHKSVSWYQQVLGQGPQFIFQYYEKEERGRGNFPDRFSARQFPNYSSELNVNALLLGDSALYLCASSHLIGGRREGNTIYFGEGSWLTVV.

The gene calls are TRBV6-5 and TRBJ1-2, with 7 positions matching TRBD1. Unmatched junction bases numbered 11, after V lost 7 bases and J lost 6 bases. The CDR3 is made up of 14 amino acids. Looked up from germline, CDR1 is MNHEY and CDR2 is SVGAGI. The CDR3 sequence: CASTRWGDRDGYTF. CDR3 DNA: TGTGCCAGCACCCGATGGGGAGACAGGGATGGCTACACCTTC.

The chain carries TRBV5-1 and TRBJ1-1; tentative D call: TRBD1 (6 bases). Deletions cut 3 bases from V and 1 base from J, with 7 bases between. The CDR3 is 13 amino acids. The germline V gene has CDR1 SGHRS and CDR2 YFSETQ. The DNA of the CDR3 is TGCGCCAGCAGCTGGGGACAGAACACTGAAGCTTTCTTT. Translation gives CASSWGQNTEAFF.

CDR3 nucleotide sequence: TGCGCCACCCAAAGCGGGGGTGGGGACAATGAGCAGTTCTTC. Translating it yields CATQSGGGDNEQFF. This rearrangement joins TRBV5-1 to TRBJ2-1, with TRBD2 matching 8 bases. There are 14 residues in the CDR3. V was pared by 9 bases and J by 5 bases, with 10 bases of the junction left unmatched. Per the germline V gene, CDR1 is SGHRS and CDR2 is YFSETQ.

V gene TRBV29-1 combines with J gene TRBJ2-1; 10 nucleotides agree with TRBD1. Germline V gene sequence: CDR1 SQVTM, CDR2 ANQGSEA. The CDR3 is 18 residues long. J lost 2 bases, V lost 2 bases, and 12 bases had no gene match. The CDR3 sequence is CSVEKTGTGVRPYNEQFF. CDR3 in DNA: TGCAGCGTTGAAAAAACCGGGACAGGGGTTCGCCCCTACAATGAGCAGTTCTTC.

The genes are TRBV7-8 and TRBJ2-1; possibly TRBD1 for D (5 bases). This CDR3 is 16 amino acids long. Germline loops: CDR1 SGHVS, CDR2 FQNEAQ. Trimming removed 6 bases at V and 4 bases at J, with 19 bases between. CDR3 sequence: CASSRDRQKTYNEQFF. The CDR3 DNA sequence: TGTGCCAGCAGTCGTGACAGACAGAAGACGTACAATGAGCAGTTCTTC. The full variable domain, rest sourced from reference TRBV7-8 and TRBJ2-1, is GAGVSQSPRYKVAKRGQDVALRCDPISGHVSLFWYQQALGQGPEFLTYFQNEAQLDKSGLPSDRFFAERPEGSVSTLKIQRTQQEDSAVYLCASSRDRQKTYNEQFFGPGTRLTVL.

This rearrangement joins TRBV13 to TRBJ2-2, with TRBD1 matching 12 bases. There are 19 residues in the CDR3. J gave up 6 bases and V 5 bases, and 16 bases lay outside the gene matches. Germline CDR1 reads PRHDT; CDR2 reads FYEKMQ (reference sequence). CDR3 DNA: TGTGCCAGCAGCCATCCGGGGACAGGGGGCGACGGGAGCCCCGGGGAGCTGTTTTTT. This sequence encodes CASSHPGTGGDGSPGELFF.

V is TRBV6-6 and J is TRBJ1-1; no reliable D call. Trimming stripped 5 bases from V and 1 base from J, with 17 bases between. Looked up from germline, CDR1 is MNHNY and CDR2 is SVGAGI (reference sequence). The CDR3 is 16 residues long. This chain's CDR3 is CASSPRGMGRNTEAFF. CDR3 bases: TGTGCCAGCAGTCCTCGGGGAATGGGCAGGAACACTGAAGCTTTCTTT.

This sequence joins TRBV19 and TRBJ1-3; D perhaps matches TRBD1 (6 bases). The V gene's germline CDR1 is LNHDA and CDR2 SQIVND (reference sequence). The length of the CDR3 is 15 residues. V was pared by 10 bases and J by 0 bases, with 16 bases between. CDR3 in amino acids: CATKGQLSSGNTIYF. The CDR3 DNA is TGTGCCACTAAAGGACAGCTTAGCTCTGGAAACACCATATATTTT.

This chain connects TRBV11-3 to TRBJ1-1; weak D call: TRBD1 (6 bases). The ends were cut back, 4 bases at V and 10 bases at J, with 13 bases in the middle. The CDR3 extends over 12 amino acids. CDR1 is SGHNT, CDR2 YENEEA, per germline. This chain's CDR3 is CASSSLGGAAFF. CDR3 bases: TGTGCCAGCAGCTCCCTTGGGGGGGCAGCTTTCTTT.

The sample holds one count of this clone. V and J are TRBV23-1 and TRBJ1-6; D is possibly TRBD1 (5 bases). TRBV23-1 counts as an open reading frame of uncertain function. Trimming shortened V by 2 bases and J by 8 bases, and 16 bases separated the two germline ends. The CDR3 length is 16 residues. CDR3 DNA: TGCGCCAGCAGTCAAGGGAGGGGCGGCAAAGATTCACCCCTCCACTTT. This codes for CASSQGRGGKDSPLHF.

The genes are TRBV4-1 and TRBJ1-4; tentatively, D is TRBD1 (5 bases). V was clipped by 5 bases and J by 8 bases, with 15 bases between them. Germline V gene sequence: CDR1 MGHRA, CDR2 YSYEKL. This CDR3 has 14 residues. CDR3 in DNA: TGCGCCAGCAGCTCTGGAGGGGCTGGGGAAAAACTGTTTTTT. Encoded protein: CASSSGGAGEKLFF.